The 27 T cell receptor beta chains below all came from one sample that was sequenced in a study of T cell changes during pregnancy in multiple sclerosis. Generated by immunoSEQ multiplex PCR, the TCRdb table keeps only in-frame clones and is missing some. The profile covers about 17,000 clones, with roughly 90% appearing a single time and around 12% taken by the ten largest. The material sequenced was CD8+ T cells from peripheral blood mononuclear cells, taken after pregnancy. The receptors derive from a female donor in good health, enrolled as a control in a pregnancy study.

This chain connects TRBV19 to TRBJ1-2; 9 bases match TRBD1. CDR3 length: 12 residues. J gave up 9 bases and V 7 bases, and 6 bases lay outside the gene matches. Germline V gives CDR1 LNHDA, CDR2 SQIVND (reference sequence). CDR3 nucleotides: TGTGCCAGTACGACAGGGGGAGGAAGCTACACCTTC. Its translation: CASTTGGGSYTF. Full variable domain (outside the CDR3, taken from reference TRBV19 and TRBJ1-2): DGGITQSPKYLFRKEGQNVTLSCEQNLNHDAMYWYRQDPGQGLRLIYYSQIVNDFQKGDIAEGYSVSREKKESFPLTVTSAQKNPTAFYLCASTTGGGSYTFGSGTRLTVV.

The CDR3 nucleotides read TGTGCCAGCAGCTCTCGAGGCGACAGTGAAAACACTGAAGCTTTCTTT. Translation: CASSSRGDSENTEAFF. The genes are TRBV13 and TRBJ1-1; the D gene is possibly TRBD1 (5 bases). The CDR3 spans 16 residues. V gave up 4 bases and J gave up 2 bases, with 17 bases separating them. Germline values: CDR1 PRHDT, CDR2 FYEKMQ (reference sequence).

The gene calls are TRBV2 and TRBJ2-1; TRBD1 is a possible D gene (7 bases). CDR1 SNHLY and CDR2 FYNNEI come from the germline V gene. The length of the CDR3 is 16 residues. V was cut by 1 base and J by 3 bases, with 13 bases left in between. In DNA form, the CDR3 reads TGTGCCAGCAGTGAAGAGGCGGGACAGTACTACAATGAGCAGTTCTTC. Translation gives CASSEEAGQYYNEQFF.

The rearrangement links TRBV27 to TRBJ1-1; a possible D gene is TRBD1 (6 bases). From germline, CDR1 is MNHEY and CDR2 SMNVEV (reference sequence). This CDR3 has 16 amino acids. V lost 5 bases to trimming and J lost 5 bases, with 21 bases between them. CDR3 region: CASSPNPHRVWTEAFF. For the CDR3, the DNA is TGTGCCAGCAGTCCGAACCCGCACAGGGTTTGGACTGAAGCTTTCTTT.

V and J are TRBV7-8 and TRBJ1-2; D may be TRBD1 (6 bases). The CDR3 runs 12 residues. Germline CDR1 SGHVS, CDR2 FQNEAQ. The V gene lost 8 bases and the J gene lost 7 bases, with 14 bases spanning the gap. The chain's CDR3 is CASGVRGGGYTF. In DNA, the CDR3 is TGTGCCAGCGGGGTCAGGGGTGGTGGCTACACCTTC. Full variable domain (remainder filled in from reference TRBV7-8 and TRBJ1-2): GAGVSQSPRYKVAKRGQDVALRCDPISGHVSLFWYQQALGQGPEFLTYFQNEAQLDKSGLPSDRFFAERPEGSVSTLKIQRTQQEDSAVYLCASGVRGGGYTFGSGTRLTVV.

The CDR3 loop reads CSVILPGQGYGELFF. In DNA form, the CDR3 reads TGCAGCGTGATCCTACCGGGACAGGGGTACGGGGAGCTGTTTTTT. The chain recombines TRBV29-1 with TRBJ2-2, with 10 bases identical to TRBD1. Germline V gene lookup returns CDR1 SQVTM and CDR2 ANQGSEA. V dropped 6 bases and J dropped 7; count of bases not matched to a gene: 11. The CDR3 loop spans 15 amino acids.

This clone was picked up one time. The chain joins TRBV10-3 to TRBJ1-2; TRBD1 is a possible D gene (6 bases). Trimming left V 4 bases short and J 4 bases short, with 10 bases between. Germline V CDR1 and CDR2: ENHRY, SYGVKD. The CDR3 totals 13 residues. CDR3 residues: CAISGGRGYGYTF. In DNA form, the CDR3 reads TGTGCCATCAGTGGGGGGCGCGGCTATGGCTACACCTTC.

CDR3 nucleotides: TGTGCCAGCAGCCCAGGACTAGCGGTACTCAATGAGCAGTTCTTC. Its protein product is CASSPGLAVLNEQFF. The rearrangement joins TRBV7-9 to TRBJ2-1, with 10 bases fitting TRBD2. J gave up 6 bases and V 5 bases, and 7 bases lay outside the gene matches. This CDR3 comprises 15 residues. Germline CDR1 is SEHNR and CDR2 is FQNEAQ (reference sequence).

About this clone: One end of the junction does not line up with germline, which may come from a read error. The chain recombines TRBV7-9 with TRBJ2-2; 9 bases agree with TRBD1. The V gene's germline CDR1 is SEHNR and CDR2 FQNEAQ (reference sequence). This CDR3 comprises 15 residues. In DNA form, the CDR3 reads TGCGCTTGGTTAGGGACAGGGAGTGCCACCGGGGAGCTGTTTTTT. It encodes CAWLGTGSATGELFF.

The rearrangement links TRBV6-1 to TRBJ2-3; D is uncertain. The ends were cut back, 6 bases at V and 2 bases at J, with 6 bases in the middle. This CDR3 spans 12 amino acids. Germline V gene lookup returns CDR1 MNHNS and CDR2 SASEGT. In DNA, the CDR3 is TGTGCCAGCAGCCTTTACACAGATACGCAGTATTTT. Amino acids: CASSLYTDTQYF.

V usage is TRBV7-9 and J usage is TRBJ2-1, with 9 bases fitting TRBD2. From germline, CDR1 is SEHNR and CDR2 FQNEAQ (reference sequence). Trimming cost V 4 bases and J 4 bases; bases outside gene matches: 5. This CDR3 is 15 amino acids long. CDR3 protein: CASSSPSGRYNEQFF. In DNA, the CDR3 is TGTGCCAGCAGCTCCCCCAGCGGGAGGTACAATGAGCAGTTCTTC.

The rearrangement uses TRBV6-5 and TRBJ2-5, with 7 bases lining up with TRBD1. V dropped 2 bases and J dropped 5; count of bases not matched to a gene: 8. CDR1 MNHEY and CDR2 SVGAGI come from the germline V gene. There are 15 residues in the CDR3. The CDR3 loop reads CASSYGLTGWETQYF. The CDR3, as DNA: TGTGCCAGCAGTTACGGACTGACAGGGTGGGAGACCCAGTACTTC.

The chain uses TRBV19 and TRBJ2-1; tentatively, D is TRBD2 (5 bases). V lost 6 bases, J lost 4 bases, and 10 bases lay in between. CDR1 is LNHDA and CDR2 is SQIVND in the germline V gene (reference sequence). This CDR3 has 13 amino acids. CDR3 DNA: TGTGCCAGTAGCATCCTAGCTTACAATGAGCAGTTCTTC. Translated: CASSILAYNEQFF.

The rearrangement joins TRBV5-4 to TRBJ2-6; no reliable D call. V shed 4 bases and J shed 6 bases, with 8 bases lying between them. CDR1 is SGHNT, CDR2 YYREEE, per germline (reference sequence). The CDR3 contains 13 residues. CDR3 in amino acids: CASSPYEANVLTF. The CDR3 DNA is TGTGCCAGCAGCCCCTACGAGGCCAACGTCCTGACTTTC.

V is TRBV27 and J is TRBJ1-2; 7 bases align to TRBD1. Germline lookup yields CDR1 MNHEY and CDR2 SMNVEV (reference sequence). V was pared by 6 bases and J by 2 bases, with 6 bases of the junction left unmatched. The CDR3 spans 14 residues. The DNA for the CDR3 is TGTGCCAGCAGCCAGGGGGGACAGAACTATGGCTACACCTTC. Translating gives CASSQGGQNYGYTF.

The V gene is TRBV18, the J gene TRBJ1-4; unclear D gene. V was shortened by 1 base and J by 5 bases, with 11 bases between the two germline ends. The CDR3 length is 15 residues. In germline, CDR1 is KGHSH, CDR2 LQKENI. DNA of the CDR3: TGTGCCAGCTCACCACTTGGGCGCCAGAATGAAAAACTGTTTTTT. This gives the protein CASSPLGRQNEKLFF.

The genes are TRBV9 and TRBJ2-7, with D possibly TRBD1 on 5 matching bases. This CDR3 region has 14 residues. Trimming cost V 0 bases and J 5 bases, with 12 bases left between them. Germline values: CDR1 SGDLS, CDR2 YYNGEE. CDR3 nucleotides: TGTGCCAGCAGCGTAGAAGGGGCTATCGACGAGCAGTACTTC. Its translation: CASSVEGAIDEQYF.

The chain is built from TRBV5-4 and TRBJ2-5; TRBD1 aligns across 8 bases. This CDR3 contains 13 residues. Per germline, CDR1 SGHNT and CDR2 YYREEE (reference sequence). V dropped 3 bases and J dropped 3; count of bases not matched to a gene: 1. CDR3 coding DNA: TGTGCCAGCAGCTACAGGGGGGAAGAGACCCAGTACTTC. It translates to CASSYRGEETQYF.

The V call is TRBV5-1, the J call TRBJ2-1; 9 nucleotides agree with TRBD1. Germline CDR1 is SGHRS and CDR2 is YFSETQ. CDR3 length: 14 amino acids. The V and J ends lost 4 bases and 10 bases, in that order; junction bases with no gene match: 9. The CDR3 is CASSPRTGVLEQFF. The CDR3 region has the DNA TGCGCCAGCAGCCCCCGGACAGGGGTGTTGGAGCAGTTCTTC.

The chain combines TRBV9 with TRBJ2-2; 13 bases are a match to TRBD2. Germline CDR1 SGDLS, CDR2 YYNGEE. The CDR3 extends over 17 amino acids. Trimming removed 3 bases from V and 4 bases from J; junction bases left unmatched: 6. CDR3 in DNA: TGTGCCAGCAGCGGCGGACTAGCGGGAGCCCCCACCGGGGAGCTGTTTTTT. Protein sequence: CASSGGLAGAPTGELFF.

Only a few counts were recorded for this clone. This chain joins TRBV13 and TRBJ1-1; TRBD1 is a possible D gene (6 bases). V was pared by 5 bases and J by 5 bases, with 18 bases between. This CDR3 region has 15 residues. Germline-derived CDR1 and CDR2 are PRHDT and FYEKMQ (reference sequence). The CDR3: CASSPRTAPSTEAFF. The CDR3 DNA follows: TGTGCCAGCAGCCCCAGGACAGCGCCCTCGACTGAAGCTTTCTTT.

V and J are TRBV7-9 and TRBJ1-2; a possible D gene is TRBD1 (5 bases). The CDR3 runs 16 residues. With 5 bases removed from V and 3 bases from J, the gap between germline ends came to 19 bases. Germline-derived CDR1 and CDR2 are SEHNR and FQNEAQ (reference sequence). The DNA for the CDR3 is TGTGCCAGCAGCGATGAAAGGGGAGGGACCTACTATGGCTACACCTTC. It translates to CASSDERGGTYYGYTF.

CDR3 sequence (DNA): TGTGCCAGCAGTGAGCGGGAGACAGATACGCAGTATTTT. Its translation is CASSERETDTQYF. The rearrangement uses TRBV6-1 and TRBJ2-3, with 7 bases lining up with TRBD2. The CDR3 contains 13 residues. Germline assignment: CDR1 MNHNS and CDR2 SASEGT. J lost 3 bases, V lost 3 bases, and 0 bases had no gene match.

This clone was seen just once. The chain couples TRBV7-5 to TRBJ2-1; no check of the table's D call, TRBD2, against the DNA was made. TRBV7-5 is described as a pseudogene. The CDR3 spans 17 residues. This chain's CDR3 is CARSLAAFRLSYNEQFF. Written as DNA, the CDR3 is TGTGCCAGAAGCTTAGCAGCGTTCAGACTCTCCTACAATGAGCAGTTCTTC.

In DNA form, the CDR3 reads TGTGCCAGCAGCGTAGCAGGGGCTGAAGCTTTCTTT. Encoded protein: CASSVAGAEAFF. The chain carries TRBV9 and TRBJ1-1, with a tentative D call TRBD1 (6 bases). Germline V gene lookup returns CDR1 SGDLS and CDR2 YYNGEE. Trimming removed 0 bases at V and 6 bases at J, with 6 bases between. This CDR3 has 12 residues.

CDR3 nucleotides: TGTGCCAGCAGCTTAGATCGTCGCGGAACCTACGAGCAGTACTTC. It is translated as CASSLDRRGTYEQYF. The V and J genes are TRBV11-2 and TRBJ2-7; D gene uncertain. The germline V and J ends were trimmed by 0 bases and 2 bases, with 11 bases remaining between them. CDR3 length: 15 amino acids. Germline CDR1 and CDR2: SGHAT and FQNNGV.

The rearrangement links TRBV5-6 to TRBJ2-3; the D gene is possibly TRBD2 (5 bases). Germline CDR1 is SGHDT and CDR2 is YYEEEE. The CDR3 loop spans 14 amino acids. V shed 0 bases and J shed 6 bases, with 11 bases lying between them. The CDR3, as DNA: TGTGCCAGCAGCTTGGGGGATCGGGGTGATACGCAGTATTTT. Translating gives CASSLGDRGDTQYF.